This T cell receptor (beta chain) was recorded in a study of tumor-infiltrating lymphocytes in primary liver carcinoma. Notes on the study in general: Tumors had a significantly higher top-250-clone fraction than blood (p = 0.039). Tumor region pairs shared more overlap than did tumor-adjacent and tumor-blood pairs.

Co-extracted RNA and DNA came from around 20-30 mg of unsorted bulk tissue. With chronic HBV infection, the patients were also treatment-naive. Of note for this clonotype: What it binds is not known. Here the CDR3 omits its conserved ending phenylalanine or tryptophan, so a read error is the likely source.

The CDR3 totals 13 residues. Germline V gene data show CDR1 as SGHAT and CDR2 as FQDESV (reference sequence). A constant-region primer primed TCR beta cDNA synthesis from 400 to 550 ng of total RNA. Sequencing libraries for TCR beta derived from three nested multiplex PCR rounds that used slightly modified ARM-PCR. A C-beta reverse primer and TRBV1-TRBV30 forward primers served in each of the first two PCR rounds, at around 10 cycles apiece. TCRdb re-called the multiplex PCR reads with MiXCR, one entry per CDR3 protein. The repertoire holds 150,000 to 200,000 distinct CDR3 sequences, with around four fifths as singletons.

What was sequenced was tumor tissue from primary liver carcinoma. The TCR sequence derives from a man aged 35 to 55 with primary liver carcinoma and hepatitis B virus infection. The chain uses TRBV11-1 and TRBJ2-7; TRBD1 matches 7 bases. CDR3 sequence reads: CTSRGKRSYVQYL. In DNA, the CDR3 is TGTACCAGCAGGGGGAAGCGATCCTACGTGCAGTACTTA.